The 29 T cell receptor beta chains below come from one sample, sequenced in a study of shared clonotypes between healthy human individuals. Sequenced by immunoSEQ multiplex PCR; TCRdb stores in-frame clones only, minus some. The table shows about 1.1 million clones, with more than 75% occurring only once. Input material: memory CD4+ T cells from PBMCs. Subset indicated: CD45RA-negative fraction. The source of these receptors is a man aged 18 to 29 in good health. Some clones in this sample may be carry-over from other donors' samples.

This chain joins TRBV19 and TRBJ1-2; D not resolved. V was clipped by 8 bases and J by 3 bases, with 13 bases between them. The germline gives CDR1 LNHDA, CDR2 SQIVND (reference sequence). This CDR3 region has 13 residues. The CDR3 sequence: CASAHQRDYGYTF. The CDR3 DNA reads TGTGCCAGTGCACACCAAAGGGACTATGGCTACACCTTC.

This clone has only one observation. The chain is built from TRBV28 and TRBJ2-5; D uncertain. V was clipped by 5 bases and J by 0 bases, with 13 bases between them. This CDR3 has 15 residues. Germline CDR1 reads MDHEN; CDR2 reads SYDVKM. This CDR3 is CASSLLTHHQETQYF. Written as DNA, the CDR3 is TGTGCCAGCAGTCTCCTGACACACCACCAAGAGACCCAGTACTTC. The entire variable domain, with the rest obtained from reference TRBV28 and TRBJ2-5, is as follows: DVKVTQSSRYLVKRTGEKVFLECVQDMDHENMFWYRQDPGLGLRLIYFSYDVKMKEKGDIPEGYSVSREKKERFSLILESASTNQTSMYLCASSLLTHHQETQYFGPGTRLLVL.

This chain uses TRBV5-1 with TRBJ2-1; 10 bases fit TRBD2. V trimming: 1 base; J trimming: 1 base; junction bases outside the gene matches: 5. The CDR3 is 17 residues long. Germline values: CDR1 SGHRS, CDR2 YFSETQ. The CDR3 is CASSLKWTSGSYNEQFF. CDR3 in DNA: TGCGCCAGCAGCTTGAAATGGACTAGCGGATCCTACAATGAGCAGTTCTTC.

The rearrangement links TRBV7-2 to TRBJ1-3; D is unclear. The germline V gene has CDR1 SGHTA and CDR2 FQGNSA. CDR3 length equals 14 residues. With 0 bases removed from V and 4 bases from J, the gap between germline ends came to 7 bases. CDR3 protein: CASSLAKSGNTIYF. The DNA of the CDR3 is TGTGCCAGCAGCTTAGCGAAGTCCGGAAACACCATATATTTT.

This rearrangement joins TRBV11-3 to TRBJ2-5; TRBD1 is a possible D gene (7 bases). V lost 5 bases to trimming and J lost 7 bases, with 11 bases between them. This CDR3 is 12 amino acids long. The V gene's germline CDR1 is SGHNT and CDR2 YENEEA. The CDR3 nucleotides read TGTGCCAGCAGCACGCAGGGGGGGACCCAGTACTTC. It translates to CASSTQGGTQYF.

J is TRBJ1-2 and V is TRBV6-5; D remains unclear. CDR3 length: 13 amino acids. V was cut by 2 bases and J by 1 base, with 5 bases left in between. In germline, CDR1 is MNHEY, CDR2 SVGAGI. The CDR3 spells CASSYSFNYGYTF. The CDR3 DNA reads TGTGCCAGCAGTTACAGTTTTAACTATGGCTACACCTTC.

V is TRBV16 and J is TRBJ2-2; 7 bases align to TRBD2. With V trimmed by 4 bases and J by 8 bases, 10 bases remained unmatched. The CDR3 has 15 residues. Germline V gives CDR1 KGHSY, CDR2 FQNENV. The CDR3 protein is CASSPGGSGSGELFF. CDR3 in DNA: TGTGCCAGCAGCCCGGGGGGATCGGGTTCAGGGGAGCTGTTTTTT.

The chain is built from TRBV28 and TRBJ2-3, with 10 bases identical to TRBD1. This CDR3 region has 16 residues. With V trimmed by 4 bases and J by 1 base, 5 bases remained unmatched. CDR1 and CDR2 (germline): MDHEN, SYDVKM. The CDR3 here is CASSSRTGGGTDTQYF. CDR3 nucleotides: TGTGCCAGCAGTTCCAGGACAGGGGGGGGCACAGATACGCAGTATTTT.

The chain joins TRBV5-5 to TRBJ2-7, with D maybe TRBD1 (6 bases). The ends were cut back, 0 bases at V and 7 bases at J, with 20 bases in the middle. Looked up from germline, CDR1 is SGHKS and CDR2 is YYEKEE (reference sequence). There are 16 residues in the CDR3. The chain's CDR3 is CASSLGTGRGWGEQYF. In nucleotides, the CDR3 is TGTGCCAGCAGCTTGGGAACAGGGAGAGGTTGGGGTGAGCAGTACTTC.

The chain joins TRBV6-6 to TRBJ2-3; D is uncertain. V lost 10 bases and J 6 bases, leaving 17 bases between the germline ends. The CDR3 runs 13 residues. The germline V gene encodes CDR1 MNHNY and CDR2 SVGAGI (reference sequence). The CDR3 nucleotides are TGTGCCACCATTCCCCCCTCGTGGGATACGCAGTATTTT. As protein: CATIPPSWDTQYF.

This clone was seen once. The J gene is TRBJ2-7, the V gene TRBV15, with D possibly matching TRBD2 (5 bases). The CDR3 is 17 residues long. CDR1 is LNHNV, CDR2 YYDKDF, per germline (reference sequence). V lost 5 bases, J lost 0 bases, and 20 bases lay in between. DNA of the CDR3: TGTGCCACCAGCGGCGACACAGCGGAGGAAGACTCCTACGAGCAGTACTTC. This encodes CATSGDTAEEDSYEQYF.

This chain links TRBV19 with TRBJ1-2, with D possibly being TRBD1 (6 bases). Trimming removed 8 bases at V and 0 bases at J, with 13 bases between. Germline values: CDR1 LNHDA, CDR2 SQIVND (reference sequence). This CDR3 contains 14 residues. In DNA form, the CDR3 reads TGTGCCAGTTCGAGAGGACAGCCTAACTATGGCTACACCTTC. It encodes CASSRGQPNYGYTF.

This clone was recorded at least ten times. The rearrangement uses TRBV21-1 and TRBJ2-7; TRBD1 is the table's D call and was not checked against the DNA. TRBV21-1 is a pseudogene segment. CDR3 length: 16 amino acids. The CDR3, as DNA: TGTGCCAGCAGCCAGAAGCCGACAGGGGGGATTTGGGAGCAGTACTTC. Amino acids: CASSQKPTGGIWEQYF.

This clone has a count of ten or more. CDR3 region: CASSLVRSGELFF. CDR3 bases: TGTGCCAGCAGCTTAGTTAGGTCCGGGGAGCTGTTTTTT. The chain is built from TRBV7-4 and TRBJ2-2; D unclear. Trimming stripped 1 base from V and 6 bases from J, with 6 bases between. The germline gives CDR1 SGHVT, CDR2 SQSDAQ. The CDR3 covers 13 residues.

The chain joins TRBV7-9 to TRBJ2-7; 7 bases are shared with TRBD2. Unmatched junction bases numbered 7, after V lost 4 bases and J lost 1 base. The CDR3 is 15 residues long. CDR1 is SEHNR, CDR2 FQNEAQ, per germline (reference sequence). CDR3 nucleotide sequence: TGTGCCAGCAGCTGGGGGGGACCGGGTTCCTACGAGCAGTACTTC. As protein: CASSWGGPGSYEQYF. Based on the CDR3 plus reference TRBV7-9 and TRBJ2-7, the full variable domain is DTGVSQNPRHKITKRGQNVTFRCDPISEHNRLYWYRQTLGQGPEFLTYFQNEAQLEKSRLLSDRFSAERPKGSFSTLEIQRTEQGDSAMYLCASSWGGPGSYEQYFGPGTRLTVT.

As for this clone: A much larger clone differs from this one at a single base, so this may be a read error. V and J are TRBV28 and TRBJ1-2; no reliable D call. Germline lookup yields CDR1 MDHEN and CDR2 SYDVKM. The CDR3 consists of 14 residues. This CDR3 is CAGSSPSGGYGYTF. CDR3 nucleotide sequence: TGTGCCGGCAGTTCCCCTAGCGGTGGCTATGGCTACACCTTC.

The table lists this clone with many counts. The gene calls are TRBV7-2 and TRBJ2-3; D gene unclear. Germline V gives CDR1 SGHTA, CDR2 FQGNSA. Trimming stripped 5 bases from V and 3 bases from J, with 9 bases between. The CDR3 spans 13 residues. DNA of the CDR3: TGTGCCAGCAGCCTGGAGCGAACAGATACGCAGTATTTT. Protein sequence: CASSLERTDTQYF.

This clone has just a few counts. The chain has TRBV4-2 and TRBJ1-4; no definite D call. The CDR3 runs 15 residues. CDR1 and CDR2 from the germline V gene are LGHNA and YNFKEQ. V gave up 1 base and J gave up 5 bases, with 11 bases separating them. This CDR3 reads CASSQAEGSNEKLFF. CDR3 nucleotide sequence: TGTGCCAGCAGCCAAGCGGAGGGATCGAATGAAAAACTGTTTTTT.

The chain uses TRBV7-2 and TRBJ2-1, with TRBD2 matching over 7 bases. V shed 8 bases, J shed 7 bases, and the junction held 14 bases outside the gene matches. Germline assignment: CDR1 SGHTA and CDR2 FQGNSA. The CDR3 is 15 residues long. The CDR3 sequence is CASCPTWEGLNEQFF. CDR3 in DNA: TGTGCCAGCTGTCCAACGTGGGAGGGTTTAAATGAGCAGTTCTTC.

The J gene is TRBJ2-7, the V gene TRBV10-3, with a tentative D call TRBD2 (7 bases). Per germline, CDR1 ENHRY and CDR2 SYGVKD. V lost 8 bases and J 6 bases, leaving 20 bases between the germline ends. This CDR3 is built from 14 residues. This CDR3 reads CAISEGGAIGEQYF. CDR3 DNA: TGTGCCATCTCAGAAGGGGGGGCAATAGGCGAGCAGTACTTC.

The chain links TRBV9 to TRBJ1-5; no clear D gene. V lost 3 bases, J lost 3 bases, and 7 bases lay in between. CDR3 length: 13 amino acids. CDR1 and CDR2 from the germline V gene are SGDLS and YYNGEE. CDR3: CASSATPNQPQHF. The DNA for the CDR3 is TGTGCCAGCAGCGCCACCCCCAATCAGCCCCAGCATTTT.

This chain connects TRBV28 to TRBJ1-1; tentatively, D is TRBD1 (6 bases). CDR1 and CDR2 (germline): MDHEN, SYDVKM. The CDR3 is 14 amino acids. The V gene lost 6 bases and the J gene lost 3 bases, with 14 bases spanning the gap. The CDR3 loop is CASSDTGTYTEAFF. The DNA of the CDR3 is TGTGCCAGCAGCGACACAGGGACCTACACTGAAGCTTTCTTT.

The sample holds one count of this clone. V gene TRBV6-5 combines with J gene TRBJ1-1; D is perhaps TRBD1 (5 bases). The CDR3 totals 14 residues. V lost 6 bases, J lost 0 bases, and 11 bases lay in between. Germline V gene data show CDR1 as MNHEY and CDR2 as SVGAGI. The CDR3 bases are TGTGCCAGCAGACGACAGATCATGAACACTGAAGCTTTCTTT. Protein product: CASRRQIMNTEAFF.

V and J are TRBV12-5 and TRBJ2-6; a weak D match, TRBD1 (5 bases). V was pared by 1 base and J by 1 base, with 14 bases between. The germline CDR1 and CDR2 sequences are LGHNT and FRNRAP. The CDR3 is made up of 18 amino acids. Here the CDR3 DNA reads TGTGCTAGTGGTTTGGATCAGGGTTTGGGTTCTGGGGCCAACGTCCTGACTTTC. Protein product: CASGLDQGLGSGANVLTF.

The CDR3 coding sequence is TGTGCCAGCAGCCGCCAGGGGAATAGCAATCAGCCCCAGCATTTT. Its protein is CASSRQGNSNQPQHF. The chain couples TRBV7-9 to TRBJ1-5; weak D call: TRBD1 (6 bases). V dropped 5 bases and J dropped 0 bases, with 11 bases sitting between them. This CDR3 contains 15 residues. CDR1 is SEHNR, CDR2 FQNEAQ, per germline (reference sequence).

V gene TRBV7-8 combines with J gene TRBJ1-5, with TRBD1 matching 7 bases. The J segment lost 1 base and the V segment lost 5 bases, leaving 8 bases of the junction unmatched. Germline V gene sequence: CDR1 SGHVS, CDR2 FQNEAQ. This CDR3 has 16 residues. In nucleotides, the CDR3 is TGTGCCAGCAGCCTCGAAGGGGGCGGGAGCAATCAGCCCCAGCATTTT. Its translation is CASSLEGGGSNQPQHF.

This clone was observed a single time. The rearrangement joins TRBV7-9 to TRBJ2-4; D ambiguous. This CDR3 has 15 residues. From germline, CDR1 is SEHNR and CDR2 FQNEAQ (reference sequence). V was shortened by 5 bases and J by 0 bases, with 11 bases between the two germline ends. This CDR3 is CASSDARVAKNIQYF. The CDR3 bases are TGTGCCAGCAGCGATGCTAGAGTAGCCAAAAACATTCAGTACTTC.

This chain connects TRBV6-5 to TRBJ2-1; no definite D call. This CDR3 spans 14 amino acids. V gave up 8 bases and J gave up 6 bases, with 17 bases separating them. CDR1 and CDR2 (germline): MNHEY, SVGAGI. CDR3 amino acids: CASSKGAGFNEQFF. DNA for the CDR3: TGTGCCAGCTCGAAGGGCGCCGGCTTCAATGAGCAGTTCTTC.

This clone came up a few times. This specimen includes other DNA sequences encoding the same CDR3. The rearrangement links TRBV18 to TRBJ2-7; tentative D call: TRBD2 (6 bases). V was clipped by 0 bases and J by 3 bases, with 6 bases between them. This CDR3 is built from 13 residues. Germline-derived CDR1 and CDR2 are KGHSH and LQKENI. CDR3 DNA: TGTGCCAGCTCACCACCGGGACTCTACGAGCAGTACTTC. It specifies CASSPPGLYEQYF.